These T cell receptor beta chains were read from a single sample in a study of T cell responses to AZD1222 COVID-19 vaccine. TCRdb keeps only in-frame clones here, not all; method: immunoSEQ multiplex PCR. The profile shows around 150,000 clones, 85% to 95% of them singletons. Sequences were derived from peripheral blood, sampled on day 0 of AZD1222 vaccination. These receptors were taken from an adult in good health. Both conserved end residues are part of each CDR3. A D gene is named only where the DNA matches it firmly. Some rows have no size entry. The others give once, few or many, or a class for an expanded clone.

CDR3nt: TGCAGCGTTGGGACAGGCCAAGGAAACACCATATATTTT; CDR3aa: CSVGTGQGNTIYF; v_gene: TRBV29-1; d_gene: TRBD1; j_gene: TRBJ1-3; abundance: -
CDR3nt: TGTGCCAGTAGTATATTTGCCCTAGCGGGAGGAGACAATGAGCAGTTCTTC; CDR3aa: CASSIFALAGGDNEQFF; v_gene: TRBV19; d_gene: TRBD2; j_gene: TRBJ2-1; abundance: -
CDR3nt: TGTGCCAGTAGTCTGGGACCGATAAACTACGAGCAGTACTTC; CDR3aa: CASSLGPINYEQYF; v_gene: TRBV19; d_gene: -; j_gene: TRBJ2-7; abundance: -
CDR3nt: TGCGCCAGCAGCCAATTCCCCGAGGGGTCGAGCAATCAGCCCCAGCATTTT; CDR3aa: CASSQFPEGSSNQPQHF; v_gene: TRBV4-1; d_gene: -; j_gene: TRBJ1-5; abundance: -
CDR3nt: TGTGCCAGCAGCTTGCCTAGCGGGGGCGCGAACTCCTACGAGCAGTACTTC; CDR3aa: CASSLPSGGANSYEQYF; v_gene: TRBV7-2; d_gene: TRBD2; j_gene: TRBJ2-7; abundance: -
CDR3nt: TGTGCCAGCAGTTTACCCGGGGAGCTGTTTTTT; CDR3aa: CASSLPGELFF; v_gene: TRBV28; d_gene: -; j_gene: TRBJ2-2; abundance: -
CDR3nt: TGTGCCAGTAAGGGTAGCGGGAACGAAAACATTCAGTACTTC; CDR3aa: CASKGSGNENIQYF; v_gene: TRBV19; d_gene: TRBD2; j_gene: TRBJ2-4; abundance: -
CDR3nt: TGTGCCAGCCTTGGGGACAGGGAAGAAAAACTGTTTTTT; CDR3aa: CASLGDREEKLFF; v_gene: TRBV12-3/TRBV12-4; d_gene: TRBD1; j_gene: TRBJ1-4; abundance: -
CDR3nt: TGTGCCAGCAGCCCCCACTCCAGCGGGGGGACCGGGGAGCTGTTTTTT; CDR3aa: CASSPHSSGGTGELFF; v_gene: TRBV9; d_gene: TRBD2; j_gene: TRBJ2-2; abundance: -
CDR3nt: TGTGCCTGGAGTGGCCCCGGGACAGGGAACCGTGGCTACACCTTC; CDR3aa: CAWSGPGTGNRGYTF; v_gene: TRBV30; d_gene: TRBD1; j_gene: TRBJ1-2; abundance: -
CDR3nt: TGTGCCACCAGCAGAGAGTACAGGGGGTATATGAACACTGAAGCTTTCTTT; CDR3aa: CATSREYRGYMNTEAFF; v_gene: TRBV15; d_gene: TRBD1; j_gene: TRBJ1-1; abundance: -
CDR3nt: TGTGCCAGTAGCGTCCCGGGACAGGGCAACTATGGCTACACCTTC; CDR3aa: CASSVPGQGNYGYTF; v_gene: TRBV19; d_gene: TRBD1; j_gene: TRBJ1-2; abundance: -
CDR3nt: TGTGCCAGCAGTTCCGGACAGCCAAACTATGGCTACACCTTC; CDR3aa: CASSSGQPNYGYTF; v_gene: TRBV28; d_gene: -; j_gene: TRBJ1-2; abundance: -
CDR3nt: TGTGCCAGCAGCTCAAGGGGGCCCTCAGGATACACTGAAGCTTTCTTT; CDR3aa: CASSSRGPSGYTEAFF; v_gene: TRBV7-3; d_gene: TRBD1; j_gene: TRBJ1-1; abundance: -
CDR3nt: TGTGCCAGCAGCCTATCGGGACTCCCTACCGAGCAGTACTTC; CDR3aa: CASSLSGLPTEQYF; v_gene: TRBV7-2; d_gene: -; j_gene: TRBJ2-7; abundance: once
CDR3nt: TGTGCCAGCAGTGACGGACAGGGGAGTGGAAACACCATATATTTT; CDR3aa: CASSDGQGSGNTIYF; v_gene: TRBV2; d_gene: TRBD1; j_gene: TRBJ1-3; abundance: -
CDR3nt: TGCAGTGCTGGTGGGGCGGTTAATTCACCCCTCCACTTT; CDR3aa: CSAGGAVNSPLHF; v_gene: TRBV20-1; d_gene: -; j_gene: TRBJ1-6; abundance: -
CDR3nt: TGCGCCAGCAGCCAAGATAACTTAATAGCCAAAAACATTCAGTACTTC; CDR3aa: CASSQDNLIAKNIQYF; v_gene: TRBV4-3; d_gene: -; j_gene: TRBJ2-4; abundance: -
CDR3nt: TGCGCCAGCAGCCTGGGGCCCAGGGGGAGTGGGCAGCCCCAGCATTTT; CDR3aa: CASSLGPRGSGQPQHF; v_gene: TRBV5-1; d_gene: TRBD1; j_gene: TRBJ1-5; abundance: -
CDR3nt: TGTGCCAGCTCAGGGGGGTTCTATGGCTACACCTTC; CDR3aa: CASSGGFYGYTF; v_gene: TRBV27; d_gene: TRBD1; j_gene: TRBJ1-2; abundance: -
CDR3nt: TGTGCTAGTGGTCCTCGGAACCAGGGTAGGGCGCCTGAAGCTTTCTTT; CDR3aa: CASGPRNQGRAPEAFF; v_gene: TRBV12-5; d_gene: -; j_gene: TRBJ1-1; abundance: -
CDR3nt: TGTGCCAGCAGACTACAGGGTAGCGAGCAGTACTTC; CDR3aa: CASRLQGSEQYF; v_gene: TRBV13; d_gene: -; j_gene: TRBJ2-7; abundance: -
CDR3nt: TGTGCCACCAAGGGGGGGAACACTGAAGCTTTCTTT; CDR3aa: CATKGGNTEAFF; v_gene: TRBV28; d_gene: -; j_gene: TRBJ1-1; abundance: -
CDR3nt: TGTGCCTGGAGTGAAGGAGGGGAAGAGAGGCAGTACTTC; CDR3aa: CAWSEGGEERQYF; v_gene: TRBV30; d_gene: -; j_gene: TRBJ2-7; abundance: -
CDR3nt: TGTGCCACCAGTGGCCTGGGACCCCAGCAGTTCTTC; CDR3aa: CATSGLGPQQFF; v_gene: TRBV24-1; d_gene: -; j_gene: TRBJ2-1; abundance: once
CDR3nt: TGTGCCAGCAGCCAAGTGACCAATGAGCAGTTCTTC; CDR3aa: CASSQVTNEQFF; v_gene: TRBV3-1/TRBV3-2; d_gene: -; j_gene: TRBJ2-1; abundance: once